This section outlines one T cell receptor beta chain sequence together with its context. Its antigen is not known. This sample is drawn from a study of T cell responses to AZD1222 COVID-19 vaccine. Whole-study findings and limits: The number of AZD1222 recipients seropositive at baseline was only 5 to 7.

Second-dose intervals near 4 or 12 weeks were combined. V lost 5 bases and J lost 4; bases outside the gene matches: 4. The germline V gene encodes CDR1 SGHTA and CDR2 FQGNSA. The CDR3 contains 14 residues. Assay: immunoSEQ multiplex PCR; the TCRdb copy retains only in-frame clones and omits some. The table lists roughly 140,000 clones, 75% to 95% of them singletons. The V and J genes are TRBV7-2 and TRBJ1-4; 7 bases line up with TRBD1. Sequencing was performed on peripheral blood, taken 28 days after the second AZD1222 dose. This TCR was recovered from an adult who received the AZD1222 COVID-19 vaccine. CDR3 sequence reads: CASSPDRINEKLFF. For the CDR3, the DNA is TGTGCCAGCAGCCCGGACAGGATTAATGAAAAACTGTTTTTT.